This paragraph reports one TCR beta chain. Which antigen it targets is not known. Base qualities are missing; no much larger clone stands one base away. CDR1 and CDR2 (LNHDA, SQIVND) derive from the germline V gene (reference sequence). There are 13 amino acids in the CDR3, from cysteine to phenylalanine inclusive. The DNA shown is the 39-base CDR3, in frame from base 1. V sheds 4 bases and J sheds 5 bases, leaving 9 bases between their ends. This specimen belongs to a study of blood T cell repertoires in COVID-19 (dated by TCRdb to the early 2020s). Looking at the study overall: Collaborator samples came from the United States, Italy and Spain and covered acute and convalescent phases of COVID-19. The dataset comprised deeply sampled blood TCRbeta repertoires from subjects exposed to, actively infected with, or recovered from COVID-19. Sample metadata almost always included a de-identified subject ID, COVID-19 status, age in years and sex. Where HLA class I and class II types were available, the types were taken from metadata supplied by the sample provider, not from assay-based typing. Samples came from the ongoing ImmuneRACE study (first 160 participants) plus 1,254 subjects from 6 global collaborators. The repertoires were released in a freely available public database meant as a resource for research on the immune response to SARS-CoV-2. The material from the prospective study consisted of cDNA or gDNA derived from T cells, B-cell-depleted T cells, or PBMCs.

TCRbeta CDR3 regions were amplified from genomic DNA using the immunoSEQ Assay, a bias-controlled multiplex PCR. The paper's data handling went like this. The number of nucleated cells in each sample was estimated by amplification of reference gene primers within the assay. To quantify the absolute abundance of each unique TCRbeta CDR3 rearrangement, sequence reads were collapsed and filtered. For each sample, productive Simpson clonality was calculated by taking the square root of Simpson's diversity index across productive rearrangements. This is the immuneACCESS table as TCRdb keeps it, with only in-frame sequences that have V and J called. A part of the clones is gone; compared with another copy, unresolved V genes explain less than half, and the rest is unexplained. Clonal size and the V and J genes are those of that table, whereas D and trimming came from the DNA. Present in this sample are fewer than 35,000 clones, roughly 89% of which were seen just once. The ten largest make up less than 5% of the sample.

The collaborating institutions used their own protocols to collect whole blood in K2EDTA tubes. For TCRbeta analysis, collaborator samples were shipped as frozen whole blood, as isolated PBMCs, or as DNA extracted from either sample type. Study-level results and caveats: The amount of clinical and demographic metadata varied by source and participant and was provided uncurated.

Sequenced material: peripheral blood. This chain joins TRBV19 to TRBJ1-5, with TRBD1 perhaps the D gene, on 6 matching bases. This receptor was obtained from a man between 65 and 79 years old with active COVID-19. CDR3 loop: CASSKDSYQPQHF. The nucleotide sequence reads as follows: TGTGCCAGTAGTAAGGACAGCTATCAGCCCCAGCATTTT.